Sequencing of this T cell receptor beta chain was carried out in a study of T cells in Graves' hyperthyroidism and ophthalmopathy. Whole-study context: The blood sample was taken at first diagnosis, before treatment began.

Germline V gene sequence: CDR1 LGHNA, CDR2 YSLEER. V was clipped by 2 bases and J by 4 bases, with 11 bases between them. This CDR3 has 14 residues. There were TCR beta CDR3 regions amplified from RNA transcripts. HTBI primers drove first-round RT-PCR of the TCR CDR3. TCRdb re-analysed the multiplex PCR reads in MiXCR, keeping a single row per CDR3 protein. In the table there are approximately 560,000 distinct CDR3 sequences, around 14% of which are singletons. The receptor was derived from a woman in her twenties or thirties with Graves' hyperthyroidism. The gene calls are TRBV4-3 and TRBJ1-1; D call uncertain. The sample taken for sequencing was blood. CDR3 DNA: TGCGCCAGCAGCCAATTTCATCGGCGCACTGAAGCTTTCTTT. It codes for CASSQFHRRTEAFF.